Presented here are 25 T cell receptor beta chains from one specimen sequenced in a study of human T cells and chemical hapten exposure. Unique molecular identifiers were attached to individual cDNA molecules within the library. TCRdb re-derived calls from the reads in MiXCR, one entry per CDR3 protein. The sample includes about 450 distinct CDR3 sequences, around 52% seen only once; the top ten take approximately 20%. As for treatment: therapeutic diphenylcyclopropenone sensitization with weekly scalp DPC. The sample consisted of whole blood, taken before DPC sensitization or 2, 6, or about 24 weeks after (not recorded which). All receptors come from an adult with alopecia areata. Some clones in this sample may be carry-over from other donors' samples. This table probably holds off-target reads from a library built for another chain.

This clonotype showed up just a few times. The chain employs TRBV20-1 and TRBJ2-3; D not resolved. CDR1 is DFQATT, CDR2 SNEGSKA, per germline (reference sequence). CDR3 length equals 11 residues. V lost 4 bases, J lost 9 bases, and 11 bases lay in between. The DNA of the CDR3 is TGCAGTGCTAAAGGTGGGGTAACGCAGTATTTT. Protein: CSAKGGVTQYF.

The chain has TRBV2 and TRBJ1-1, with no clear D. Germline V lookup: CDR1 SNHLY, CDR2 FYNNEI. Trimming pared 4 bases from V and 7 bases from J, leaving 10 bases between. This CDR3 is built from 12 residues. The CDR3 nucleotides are TGTGCCAGCAGTGGAGATTATTATGAAGCTTTCTTT. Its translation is CASSGDYYEAFF.

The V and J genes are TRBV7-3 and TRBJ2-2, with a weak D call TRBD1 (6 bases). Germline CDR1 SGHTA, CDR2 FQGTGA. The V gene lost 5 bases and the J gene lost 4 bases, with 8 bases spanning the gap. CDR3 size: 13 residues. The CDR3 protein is CASSGQITGELFF. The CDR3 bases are TGTGCCAGCAGCGGACAGATCACCGGGGAGCTGTTTTTT.

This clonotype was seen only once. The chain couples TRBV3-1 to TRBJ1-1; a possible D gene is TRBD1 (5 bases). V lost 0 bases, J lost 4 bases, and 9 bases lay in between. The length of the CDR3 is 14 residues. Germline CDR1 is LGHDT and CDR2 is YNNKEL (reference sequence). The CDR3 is CASSQDAGITEAFF. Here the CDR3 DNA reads TGTGCCAGCAGCCAAGATGCAGGGATCACTGAAGCTTTCTTT.

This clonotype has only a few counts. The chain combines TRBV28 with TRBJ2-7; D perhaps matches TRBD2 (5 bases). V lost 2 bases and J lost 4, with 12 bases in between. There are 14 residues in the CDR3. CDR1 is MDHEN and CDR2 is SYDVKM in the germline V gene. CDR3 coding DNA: TGTGCCAGCAGTTTAGGAGGCAATGGGTACGAGCAGTACTTC. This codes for CASSLGGNGYEQYF.

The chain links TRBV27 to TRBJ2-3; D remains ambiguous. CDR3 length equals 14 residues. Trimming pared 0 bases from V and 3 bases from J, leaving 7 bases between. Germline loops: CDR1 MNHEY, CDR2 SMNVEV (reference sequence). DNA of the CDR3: TGTGCCAGCAGTTTATCGATGGCGACAGATACGCAGTATTTT. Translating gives CASSLSMATDTQYF.

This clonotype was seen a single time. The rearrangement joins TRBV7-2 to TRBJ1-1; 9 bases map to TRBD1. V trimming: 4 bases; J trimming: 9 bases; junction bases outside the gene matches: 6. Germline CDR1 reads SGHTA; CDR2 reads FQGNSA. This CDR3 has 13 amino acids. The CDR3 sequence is CASSSEGTGKAFF. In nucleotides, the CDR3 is TGTGCCAGCAGCTCCGAAGGGACAGGGAAAGCTTTCTTT.

CDR3 bases: TGCGCCAGCAGCCTGTTTATAGCGGACATCGAGTTCTTC. Translating it yields CASSLFIADIEFF. The chain links TRBV4-1 to TRBJ2-1, with D possibly being TRBD2 (6 bases). This CDR3 region has 13 residues. The V end lost 4 bases, the J end lost 14 bases, and 18 bases lay between the germline ends. From germline, CDR1 is MGHRA and CDR2 YSYEKL.

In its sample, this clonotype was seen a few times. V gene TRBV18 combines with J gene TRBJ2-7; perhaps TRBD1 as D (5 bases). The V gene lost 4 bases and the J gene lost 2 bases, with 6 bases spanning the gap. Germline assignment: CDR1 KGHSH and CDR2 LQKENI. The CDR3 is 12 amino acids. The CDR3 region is CASSQGPYEQYF. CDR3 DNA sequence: TGTGCCAGCTCACAGGGGCCCTACGAGCAGTACTTC.

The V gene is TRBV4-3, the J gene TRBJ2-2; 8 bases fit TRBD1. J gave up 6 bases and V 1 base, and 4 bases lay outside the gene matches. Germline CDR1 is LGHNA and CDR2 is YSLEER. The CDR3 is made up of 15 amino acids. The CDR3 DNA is TGCGCCAGCAGCCAAGGGACAGGGACACCCGGGGAGCTGTTTTTT. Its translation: CASSQGTGTPGELFF.

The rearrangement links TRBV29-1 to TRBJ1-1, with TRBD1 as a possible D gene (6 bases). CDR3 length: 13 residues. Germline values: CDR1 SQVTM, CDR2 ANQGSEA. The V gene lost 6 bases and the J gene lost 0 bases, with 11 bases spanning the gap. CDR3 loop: CSVYRDMNTEAFF. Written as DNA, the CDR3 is TGCAGCGTATACAGGGATATGAACACTGAAGCTTTCTTT.

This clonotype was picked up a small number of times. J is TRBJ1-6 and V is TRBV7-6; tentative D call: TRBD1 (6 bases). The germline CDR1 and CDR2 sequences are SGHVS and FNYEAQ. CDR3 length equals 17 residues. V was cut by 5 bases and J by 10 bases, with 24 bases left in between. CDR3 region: CASSRRSTGQARSPLHF. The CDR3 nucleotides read TGTGCCAGCAGCCGACGGTCGACAGGACAAGCACGGTCACCCCTCCACTTT.

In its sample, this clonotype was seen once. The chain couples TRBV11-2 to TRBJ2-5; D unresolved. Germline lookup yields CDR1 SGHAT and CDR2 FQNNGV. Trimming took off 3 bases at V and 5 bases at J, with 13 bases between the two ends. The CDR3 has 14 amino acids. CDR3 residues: CASSFRAGWETQYF. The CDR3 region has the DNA TGTGCCAGCAGCTTTCGCGCCGGATGGGAGACCCAGTACTTC.

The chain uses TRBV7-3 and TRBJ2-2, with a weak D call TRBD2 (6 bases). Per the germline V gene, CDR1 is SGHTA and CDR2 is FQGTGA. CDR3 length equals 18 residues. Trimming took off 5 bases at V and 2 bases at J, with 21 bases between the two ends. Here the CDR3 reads CASSAQAGGVSNTGELFF. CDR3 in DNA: TGTGCCAGCAGCGCCCAGGCTGGCGGGGTCTCTAACACCGGGGAGCTGTTTTTT. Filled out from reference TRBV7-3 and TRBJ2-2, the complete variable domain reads GAGVSQTPSNKVTEKGKYVELRCDPISGHTALYWYRQSLGQGPEFLIYFQGTGAADDSGLPNDRFFAVRPEGSVSTLKIQRTERGDSAVYLCASSAQAGGVSNTGELFFGEGSRLTVL.

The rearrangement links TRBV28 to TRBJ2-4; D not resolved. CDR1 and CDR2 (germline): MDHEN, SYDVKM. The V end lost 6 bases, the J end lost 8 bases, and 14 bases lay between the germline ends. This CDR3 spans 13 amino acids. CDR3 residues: CASRDPLGYIQYF. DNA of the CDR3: TGTGCCAGCAGGGACCCCCTGGGATACATTCAGTACTTC. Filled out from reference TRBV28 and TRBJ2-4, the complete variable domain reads DVKVTQSSRYLVKRTGEKVFLECVQDMDHENMFWYRQDPGLGLRLIYFSYDVKMKEKGDIPEGYSVSREKKERFSLILESASTNQTSMYLCASRDPLGYIQYFGAGTRLSVL.

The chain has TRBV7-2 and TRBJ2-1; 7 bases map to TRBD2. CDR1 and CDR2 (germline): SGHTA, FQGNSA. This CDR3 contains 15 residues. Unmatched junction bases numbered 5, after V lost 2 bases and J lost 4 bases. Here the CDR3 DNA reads TGTGCCAGCAGCTTAAACGGGGGGTTTTACAATGAGCAGTTCTTC. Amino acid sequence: CASSLNGGFYNEQFF.

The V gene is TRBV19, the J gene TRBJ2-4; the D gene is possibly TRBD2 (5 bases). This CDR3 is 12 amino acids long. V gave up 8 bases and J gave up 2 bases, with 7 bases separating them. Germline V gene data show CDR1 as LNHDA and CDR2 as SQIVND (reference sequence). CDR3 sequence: CASRGTKNIQYF. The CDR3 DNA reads TGTGCCAGTCGGGGAACCAAAAACATTCAGTACTTC.

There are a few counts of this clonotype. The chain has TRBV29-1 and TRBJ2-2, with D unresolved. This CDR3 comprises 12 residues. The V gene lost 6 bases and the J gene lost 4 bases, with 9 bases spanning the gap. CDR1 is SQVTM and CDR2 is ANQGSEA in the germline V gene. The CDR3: CSVRSGTGELFF. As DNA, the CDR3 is TGCAGCGTCCGGTCGGGCACCGGGGAGCTGTTTTTT.

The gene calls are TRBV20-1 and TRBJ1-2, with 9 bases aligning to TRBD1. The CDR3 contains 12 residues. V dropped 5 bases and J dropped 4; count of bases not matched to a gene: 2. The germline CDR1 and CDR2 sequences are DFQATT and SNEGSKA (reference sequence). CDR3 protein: CSAPGQGYGYTF. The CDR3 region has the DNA TGCAGTGCTCCGGGACAGGGCTATGGCTACACCTTC.

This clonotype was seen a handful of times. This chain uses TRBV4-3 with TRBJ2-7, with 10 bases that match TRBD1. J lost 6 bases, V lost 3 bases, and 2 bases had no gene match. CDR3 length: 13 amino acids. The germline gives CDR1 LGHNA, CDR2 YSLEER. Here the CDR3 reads CASSQTGGGEQYF. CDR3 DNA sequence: TGCGCCAGCAGCCAGACAGGGGGCGGCGAGCAGTACTTC.

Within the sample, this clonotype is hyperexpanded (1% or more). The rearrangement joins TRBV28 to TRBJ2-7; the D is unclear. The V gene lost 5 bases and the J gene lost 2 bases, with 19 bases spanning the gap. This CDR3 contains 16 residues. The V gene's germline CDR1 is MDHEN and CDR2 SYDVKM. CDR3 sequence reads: CASSPAWSWIPYEQYF. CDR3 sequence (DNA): TGTGCCAGCAGTCCCGCCTGGTCTTGGATCCCCTACGAGCAGTACTTC. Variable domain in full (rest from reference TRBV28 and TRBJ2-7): DVKVTQSSRYLVKRTGEKVFLECVQDMDHENMFWYRQDPGLGLRLIYFSYDVKMKEKGDIPEGYSVSREKKERFSLILESASTNQTSMYLCASSPAWSWIPYEQYFGPGTRLTVT.

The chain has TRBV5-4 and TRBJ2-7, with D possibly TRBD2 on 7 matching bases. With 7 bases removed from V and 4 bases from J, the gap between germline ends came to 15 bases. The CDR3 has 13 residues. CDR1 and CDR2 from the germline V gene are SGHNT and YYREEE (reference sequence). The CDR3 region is CASARGGNYEQYF. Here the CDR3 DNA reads TGTGCCAGCGCAAGGGGGGGAAATTACGAGCAGTACTTC.

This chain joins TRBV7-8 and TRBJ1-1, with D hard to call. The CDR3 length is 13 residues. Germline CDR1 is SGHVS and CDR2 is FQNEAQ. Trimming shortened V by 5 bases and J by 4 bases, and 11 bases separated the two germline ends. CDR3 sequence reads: CASSQIISTEAFF. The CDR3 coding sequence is TGTGCCAGCAGCCAGATCATCTCCACTGAAGCTTTCTTT.

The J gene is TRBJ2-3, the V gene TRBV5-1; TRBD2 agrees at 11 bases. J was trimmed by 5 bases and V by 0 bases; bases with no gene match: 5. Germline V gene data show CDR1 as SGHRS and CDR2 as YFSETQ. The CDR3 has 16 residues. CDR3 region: CASSLEIAGGRDTQYF. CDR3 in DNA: TGCGCCAGCAGCTTGGAGATAGCGGGGGGGCGAGATACGCAGTATTTT.

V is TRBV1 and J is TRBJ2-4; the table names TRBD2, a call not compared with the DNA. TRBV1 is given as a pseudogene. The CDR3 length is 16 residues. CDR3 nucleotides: TGCACCAGCAGCCAGAACAAGGGACTCACCAAAAACATTCAGTACTTC. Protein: CTSSQNKGLTKNIQYF.